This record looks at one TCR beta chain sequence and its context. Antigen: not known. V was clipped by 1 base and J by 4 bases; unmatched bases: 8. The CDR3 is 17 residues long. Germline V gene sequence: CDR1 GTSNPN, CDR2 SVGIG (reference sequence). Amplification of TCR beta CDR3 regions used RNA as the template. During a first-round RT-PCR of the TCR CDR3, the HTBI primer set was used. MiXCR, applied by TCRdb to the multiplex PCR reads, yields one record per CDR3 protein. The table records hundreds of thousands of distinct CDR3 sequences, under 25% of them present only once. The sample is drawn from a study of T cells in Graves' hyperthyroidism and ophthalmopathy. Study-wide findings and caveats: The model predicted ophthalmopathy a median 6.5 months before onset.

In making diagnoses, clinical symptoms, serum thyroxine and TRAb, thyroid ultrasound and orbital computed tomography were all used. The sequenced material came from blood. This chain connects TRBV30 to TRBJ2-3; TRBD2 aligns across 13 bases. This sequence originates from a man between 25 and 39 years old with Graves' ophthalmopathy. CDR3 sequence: CAWSARGLAGEADTQYF. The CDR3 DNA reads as TGTGCCTGGAGTGCCCGCGGACTAGCGGGAGAAGCAGATACGCAGTATTTT.